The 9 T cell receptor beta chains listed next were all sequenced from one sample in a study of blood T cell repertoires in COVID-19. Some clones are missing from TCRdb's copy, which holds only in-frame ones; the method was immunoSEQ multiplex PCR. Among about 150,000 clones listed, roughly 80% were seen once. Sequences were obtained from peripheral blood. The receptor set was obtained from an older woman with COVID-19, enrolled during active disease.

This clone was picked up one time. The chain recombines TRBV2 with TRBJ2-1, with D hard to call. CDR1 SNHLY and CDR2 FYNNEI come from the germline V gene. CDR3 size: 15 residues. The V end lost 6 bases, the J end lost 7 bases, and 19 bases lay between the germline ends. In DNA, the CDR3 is TGTGCCAGCAGAAAGGAATCCGCGGTAGGAAATGAGCAGTTCTTC. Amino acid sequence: CASRKESAVGNEQFF.

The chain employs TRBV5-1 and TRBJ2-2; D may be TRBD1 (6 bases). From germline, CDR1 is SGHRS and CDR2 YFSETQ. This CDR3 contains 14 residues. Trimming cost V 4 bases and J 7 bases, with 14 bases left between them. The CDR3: CASSPPQGIGELFF. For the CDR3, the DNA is TGCGCCAGCAGCCCACCACAGGGCATCGGGGAGCTGTTTTTT.

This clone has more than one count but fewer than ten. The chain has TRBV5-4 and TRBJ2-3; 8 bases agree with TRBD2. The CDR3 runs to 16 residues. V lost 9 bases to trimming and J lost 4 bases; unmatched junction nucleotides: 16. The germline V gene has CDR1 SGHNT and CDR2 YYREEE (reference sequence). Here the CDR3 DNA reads TGTGCCACCACGGGGAGGGTACGGGGGGGATCAGATACGCAGTATTTT. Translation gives CATTGRVRGGSDTQYF.

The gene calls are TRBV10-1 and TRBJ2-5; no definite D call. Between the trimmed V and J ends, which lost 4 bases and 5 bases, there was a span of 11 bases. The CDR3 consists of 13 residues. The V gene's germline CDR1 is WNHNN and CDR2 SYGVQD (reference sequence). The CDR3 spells CASSGLVGETQYF. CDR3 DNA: TGCGCCAGCAGTGGACTGGTGGGTGAGACCCAGTACTTC.

CDR3 in amino acids: CTSSPLRGTSGPKVYNEQFF. DNA for the CDR3: TGCACCAGCAGCCCCCTCCGAGGGACTAGCGGCCCTAAGGTCTACAATGAGCAGTTCTTC. The chain has TRBV1 and TRBJ2-1; TRBD2 was called by the table and not checked on the DNA. TRBV1 is termed a pseudogene. The length of the CDR3 is 20 residues.

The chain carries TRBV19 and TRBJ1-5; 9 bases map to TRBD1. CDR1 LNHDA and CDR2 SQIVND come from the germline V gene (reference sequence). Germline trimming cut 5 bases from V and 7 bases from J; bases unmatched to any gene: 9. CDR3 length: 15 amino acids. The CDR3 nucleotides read TGTGCCAGTAGTCCCGGGACAGGGCCGGGGCAGCCCCAGCATTTT. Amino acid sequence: CASSPGTGPGQPQHF.

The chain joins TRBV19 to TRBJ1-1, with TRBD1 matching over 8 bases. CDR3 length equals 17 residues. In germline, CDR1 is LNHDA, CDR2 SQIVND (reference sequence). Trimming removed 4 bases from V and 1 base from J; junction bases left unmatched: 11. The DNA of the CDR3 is TGTGCCAGTAGTAAGCGGGACGCCGGGACAGGGAACACTGAAGCTTTCTTT. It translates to CASSKRDAGTGNTEAFF.

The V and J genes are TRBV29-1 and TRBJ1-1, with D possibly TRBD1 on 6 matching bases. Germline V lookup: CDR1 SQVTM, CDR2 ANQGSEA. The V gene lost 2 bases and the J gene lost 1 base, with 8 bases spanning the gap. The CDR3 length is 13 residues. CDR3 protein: CSVELTGNTEAFF. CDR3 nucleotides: TGCAGCGTTGAACTGACAGGGAACACTGAAGCTTTCTTT.

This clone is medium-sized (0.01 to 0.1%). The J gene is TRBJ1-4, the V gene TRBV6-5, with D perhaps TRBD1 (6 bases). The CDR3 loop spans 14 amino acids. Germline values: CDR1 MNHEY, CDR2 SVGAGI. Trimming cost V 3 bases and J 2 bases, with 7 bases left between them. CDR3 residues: CASSYRGTNEKLFF. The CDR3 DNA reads TGTGCCAGCAGTTATAGGGGGACTAATGAAAAACTGTTTTTT.